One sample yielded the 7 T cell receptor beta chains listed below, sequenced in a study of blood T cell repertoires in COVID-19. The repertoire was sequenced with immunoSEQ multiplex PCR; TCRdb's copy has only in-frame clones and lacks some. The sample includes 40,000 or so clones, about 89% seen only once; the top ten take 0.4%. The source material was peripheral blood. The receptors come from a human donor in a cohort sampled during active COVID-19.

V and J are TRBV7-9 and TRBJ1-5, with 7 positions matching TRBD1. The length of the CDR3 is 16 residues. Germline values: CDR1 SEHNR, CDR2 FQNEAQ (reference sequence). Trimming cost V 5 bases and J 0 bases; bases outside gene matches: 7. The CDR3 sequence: CASSPSGQYSNQPQHF. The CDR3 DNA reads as TGTGCCAGCAGCCCATCGGGACAGTATAGCAATCAGCCCCAGCATTTT.

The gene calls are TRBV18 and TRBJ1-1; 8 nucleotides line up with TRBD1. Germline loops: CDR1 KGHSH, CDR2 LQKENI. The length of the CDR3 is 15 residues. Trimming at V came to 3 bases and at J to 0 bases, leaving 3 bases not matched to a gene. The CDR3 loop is CASSPGGQVNTEAFF. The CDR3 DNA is TGTGCCAGCTCACCGGGGGGACAGGTGAACACTGAAGCTTTCTTT. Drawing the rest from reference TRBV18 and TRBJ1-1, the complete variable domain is NAGVMQNPRHLVRRRGQEARLRCSPMKGHSHVYWYRQLPEEGLKFMVYLQKENIIDESGMPKERFSAEFPKEGPSILRIQQVVRGDSAAYFCASSPGGQVNTEAFFGQGTRLTVV.

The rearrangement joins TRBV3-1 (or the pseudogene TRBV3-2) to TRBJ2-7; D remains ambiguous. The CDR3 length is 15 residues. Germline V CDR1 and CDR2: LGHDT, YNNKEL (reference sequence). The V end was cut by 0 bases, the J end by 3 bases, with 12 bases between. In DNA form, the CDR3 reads TGTGCCAGCAGCCAAGAAGTGGGCAGGTTCTACGAGCAGTACTTC. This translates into CASSQEVGRFYEQYF.

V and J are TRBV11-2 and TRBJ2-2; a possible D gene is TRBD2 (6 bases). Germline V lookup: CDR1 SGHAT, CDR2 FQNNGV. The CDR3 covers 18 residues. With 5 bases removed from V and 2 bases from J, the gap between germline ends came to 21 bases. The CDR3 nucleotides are TGTGCCAGCAGCCGAGCAAAGTGGGGGGTATCAAACACCGGGGAGCTGTTTTTT. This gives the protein CASSRAKWGVSNTGELFF.

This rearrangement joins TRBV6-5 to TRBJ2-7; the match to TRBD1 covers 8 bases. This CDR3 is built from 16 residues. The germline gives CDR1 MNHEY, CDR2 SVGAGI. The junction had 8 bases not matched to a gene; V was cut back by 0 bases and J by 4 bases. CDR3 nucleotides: TGTGCCAGCAGTTACTCCTTCGGACAGGGTTGGTACGAGCAGTACTTC. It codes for CASSYSFGQGWYEQYF.

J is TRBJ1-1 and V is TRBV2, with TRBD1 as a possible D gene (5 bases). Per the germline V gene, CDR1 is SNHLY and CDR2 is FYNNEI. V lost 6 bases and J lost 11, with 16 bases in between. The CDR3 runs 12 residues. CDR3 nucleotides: TGTGCCAGCAGGGAGGGAGAGGGGAGGGCTTTCTTT. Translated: CASREGEGRAFF.

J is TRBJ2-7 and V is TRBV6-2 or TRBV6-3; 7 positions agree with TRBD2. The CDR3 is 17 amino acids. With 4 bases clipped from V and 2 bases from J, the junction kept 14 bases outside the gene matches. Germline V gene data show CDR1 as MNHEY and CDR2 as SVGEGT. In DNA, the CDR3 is TGTGCCAGCAGTTTTCGCGGGGGTGAGGGTCCCACCTACGAGCAGTACTTC. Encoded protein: CASSFRGGEGPTYEQYF.